The table lists the clone carrying this T cell receptor (beta chain) with many counts. What it binds is not known. The data were obtained in a study of T cells in Graves' hyperthyroidism and ophthalmopathy. Researchers took RNA transcripts and amplified the TCR beta CDR3 regions from them. Primed by the HTBI set, a first-round RT-PCR was run on the TCR CDR3. TCRdb processed the multiplex PCR reads anew with MiXCR; each CDR3 protein has one entry. The sample shows approximately 740,000 distinct CDR3 sequences, around 15% of them seen only once. Trimming left V 10 bases short and J 5 bases short, with 17 bases between. Germline V CDR1 and CDR2: SEHNR, FQNEAQ (reference sequence). This CDR3 has 13 residues. Hyperthyroidism of Graves' type that showed no ophthalmopathy progression within 18 months was stable. Hyperthyroidism, newly diagnosed and lasting under 2 months, affected patients aged 18 to 65. Fresh peripheral blood, approximately 9.1 ml, was the source of the PBMCs.

Study-level results: The authors' 13 V-J model separated ophthalmopathy from stable hyperthyroidism.

The sequenced sample was blood. The J gene is TRBJ2-5, the V gene TRBV7-9; tentative D call: TRBD1 (5 bases). The origin of this receptor is a woman between 18 and 29 years old with Graves' hyperthyroidism. The CDR3 protein is CAITWGTVETQYF. CDR3 nucleotides: TGTGCCATCACATGGGGCACGGTGGAGACCCAGTACTTC.